Below, one TCR beta chain is given with its context. The CDR3 has 13 residues. The germline V and J ends were trimmed by 5 bases and 7 bases, with 9 bases remaining between them. The germline CDR1 and CDR2 sequences are SEHNR and FQNEAQ (reference sequence). This sample is part of a study of blood T cell repertoires in COVID-19. The assay was immunoSEQ multiplex PCR, and TCRdb's table has in-frame clones only and misses some. This table has some 48,000 clones, 80% to 90% appearing once. The rearrangement links TRBV7-9 to TRBJ1-6; tentative D call: TRBD1 (5 bases). Sequenced input: peripheral blood. The sequence derives from a woman over 75 with acute or convalescent COVID-19. CDR3 loop: CASSQRQNSPLHF. The CDR3 region has the DNA TGTGCCAGCAGCCAGCGACAGAATTCACCCCTCCACTTT.